These 27 T cell receptor beta chains came from one sample sequenced in a study of control samples from healthy donors and cancer patients. The repertoire was sequenced with immunoSEQ multiplex PCR; TCRdb's copy has only in-frame clones and lacks some. Of about 270,000 clones in the sample, about four fifths are singletons; the top ten hold 13%. The sequenced sample was PBMCs. These receptors were collected from a woman aged 60-75 years with lung cancer.

In regard to this clone: One end of the junction fails to match germline, which may point to a read error. The chain is built from TRBV7-7 and TRBJ2-5, with TRBD1 identical over 8 bases. The CDR3 is 16 amino acids. Germline V lookup: CDR1 SSHAT, CDR2 FNYEAQ (reference sequence). CDR3 loop: CASSLRWGTGQETQYF. The CDR3 DNA reads TGTGCTAGCAGCTTACGTTGGGGGACAGGCCAAGAGACCCAGTACTTC. The full variable domain, completed using reference TRBV7-7 and TRBJ2-5, is GAGVSQSPRYKVTKRGQDVTLRCDPISSHATLYWYQQALGQGPEFLTYFNYEAQPDKSGLPSDRFSAERPEGSISTLTIQRTEQRDSAMYRCASSLRWGTGQETQYFGPGTRLLVL.

This clone showed up many times. V usage is TRBV15 and J usage is TRBJ2-7; tentatively, D is TRBD2 (5 bases). Trimming stripped 5 bases from V and 3 bases from J, with 11 bases between. The CDR3 extends over 13 amino acids. Germline CDR1 and CDR2: LNHNV and YYDKDF (reference sequence). The CDR3 protein is CATSPQRFYEQYF. The CDR3 coding sequence is TGTGCCACCAGCCCTCAGCGGTTCTACGAGCAGTACTTC.

Comment on this clone: This CDR3 is also generated by other DNA sequences in the sample. This chain uses TRBV5-5 with TRBJ1-5; D ambiguous. The CDR3 runs to 15 residues. The V end lost 0 bases, the J end lost 2 bases, and 9 bases lay between the germline ends. From germline, CDR1 is SGHKS and CDR2 YYEKEE (reference sequence). This CDR3 is CASSLVTGGNQPQHF. CDR3 nucleotides: TGTGCCAGCAGCTTGGTAACGGGTGGCAATCAGCCCCAGCATTTT.

The rearrangement links TRBV25-1 to TRBJ2-7; maybe TRBD1 (6 bases). This CDR3 has 12 amino acids. The V end lost 8 bases, the J end lost 5 bases, and 13 bases lay between the germline ends. Germline CDR1 reads MGHDK; CDR2 reads SYGVNS. The CDR3 loop reads CASRSPGDEQYF. CDR3 DNA: TGTGCCAGCCGGTCGCCAGGGGACGAGCAGTACTTC.

This clone was recorded a few times. The rearrangement uses TRBV19 and TRBJ1-5; D possibly corresponds to TRBD1 (6 bases). The germline V gene encodes CDR1 LNHDA and CDR2 SQIVND (reference sequence). This CDR3 has 15 residues. Trimming removed 5 bases at V and 4 bases at J, with 15 bases between. The CDR3 coding sequence is TGTGCCAGTAGTGTACAGAGGGGGGCTAATCAGCCCCAGCATTTT. This encodes CASSVQRGANQPQHF.

The chain couples TRBV28 to TRBJ2-6; maybe TRBD2 (5 bases). Trimming pared 1 base from V and 2 bases from J, leaving 6 bases between. The CDR3 is 15 residues long. Germline CDR1 is MDHEN and CDR2 is SYDVKM. The CDR3 protein is CASSLSGTGANVLTF. The CDR3 bases are TGTGCCAGCAGTTTATCCGGGACTGGGGCCAACGTCCTGACTTTC. The complete variable domain, with remaining parts taken from reference TRBV28 and TRBJ2-6, reads DVKVTQSSRYLVKRTGEKVFLECVQDMDHENMFWYRQDPGLGLRLIYFSYDVKMKEKGDIPEGYSVSREKKERFSLILESASTNQTSMYLCASSLSGTGANVLTFGAGSRLTVL.

This chain joins TRBV5-1 and TRBJ2-1; 8 nucleotides agree with TRBD1. Germline loops: CDR1 SGHRS, CDR2 YFSETQ. The CDR3 length is 16 residues. Trimming took 4 bases from V and 5 from J; bases not matched to a gene: 11. The CDR3 bases are TGCGCCAGCAGCCCCCTAGGACAGGGCGCAAACAATGAGCAGTTCTTC. This translates into CASSPLGQGANNEQFF.

The CDR3 DNA reads as TGTGCCAGCGAATCCGGTGGGACAGGGTGGGAAAAACTGTTTTTT. Translating gives CASESGGTGWEKLFF. V usage is TRBV28 and J usage is TRBJ1-4, with TRBD1 matching 9 bases. J was trimmed by 8 bases and V by 8 bases; bases with no gene match: 12. The CDR3 has 15 residues. Germline CDR1 MDHEN, CDR2 SYDVKM.

The J gene is TRBJ1-6, the V gene TRBV10-3, with 10 positions matching TRBD1. CDR1 and CDR2 (germline): ENHRY, SYGVKD. The CDR3 length is 16 residues. V trimming: 3 bases; J trimming: 8 bases; junction bases outside the gene matches: 7. CDR3 loop: CAISDSTGGIDSPLHF. In DNA, the CDR3 is TGTGCCATCAGTGACTCGACAGGGGGCATCGATTCACCCCTCCACTTT.

The rearrangement links TRBV5-1 to TRBJ1-2; a weak D match, TRBD1 (5 bases). Deletions cut 2 bases from V and 5 bases from J, with 16 bases between. The germline CDR1 and CDR2 sequences are SGHRS and YFSETQ. This CDR3 is built from 15 residues. The DNA of the CDR3 is TGCGCCAGCAGCTTTTTCCAGGGTGGAGGGTATGGCTACACCTTC. Translated, it gives CASSFFQGGGYGYTF.

The rearrangement joins TRBV14 to TRBJ2-5; possibly TRBD1 for D (5 bases). The CDR3 is 13 amino acids. Trimming took 4 bases from V and 5 from J, leaving 11 bases between them. The germline CDR1 and CDR2 sequences are SGHDN and FVKESK. The CDR3 region has the DNA TGTGCCAGCAGCCGCTCCCCAGGGGAGACCCAGTACTTC. Its translation is CASSRSPGETQYF.

This clone was recorded a few times. V and J are TRBV10-2 and TRBJ1-1; perhaps TRBD1 as D (6 bases). CDR3 length equals 14 residues. Trimming removed 4 bases from V and 10 bases from J, with 19 bases in between. Germline loops: CDR1 WSHSY, CDR2 SAAADI. The CDR3 sequence is CASSGSSGAEGAFF. In DNA form, the CDR3 reads TGCGCCAGCAGTGGCAGTTCGGGGGCAGAGGGAGCTTTCTTT.

The V call is TRBV5-1, the J call TRBJ1-1; D perhaps matches TRBD1 (6 bases). The germline gives CDR1 SGHRS, CDR2 YFSETQ. The CDR3 runs 15 residues. Trimming cost V 0 bases and J 1 base, with 10 bases left between them. The CDR3 sequence is CASSLAGAWNTEAFF. The CDR3 DNA reads as TGCGCCAGCAGCTTGGCAGGGGCGTGGAACACTGAAGCTTTCTTT.

This clone was picked up many times. CDR3 DNA sequence: TGTGCCAGCAGCGAATCGTTTGGAGGGGCTGGGGCCAACGTCCTGACTTTC. This sequence encodes CASSESFGGAGANVLTF. The chain carries TRBV4-2 and TRBJ2-6, with a weak D call TRBD2 (6 bases). V was cut by 5 bases and J by 2 bases, with 16 bases left in between. Germline CDR1 and CDR2: LGHNA and YNFKEQ. The CDR3 length is 17 residues.

V and J are TRBV5-1 and TRBJ1-2; no reliable D call. This CDR3 has 14 amino acids. The V end lost 0 bases, the J end lost 7 bases, and 13 bases lay between the germline ends. Per germline, CDR1 SGHRS and CDR2 YFSETQ. CDR3: CASSLAGVSGGYTF. For the CDR3, the DNA is TGCGCCAGCAGCTTGGCCGGGGTATCGGGTGGCTACACCTTC. The full variable domain, with the rest looked up from reference TRBV5-1 and TRBJ1-2, is KAGVTQTPRYLIKTRGQQVTLSCSPISGHRSVSWYQQTPGQGLQFLFEYFSETQRNKGNFPGRFSGRQFSNSRSEMNVSTLELGDSALYLCASSLAGVSGGYTFGSGTRLTVV.

The chain recombines TRBV2 with TRBJ2-2; 8 bases line up with TRBD2. Germline V gene sequence: CDR1 SNHLY, CDR2 FYNNEI. The ends lost 8 bases at V and 0 bases at J; junction bases unmatched: 2. This CDR3 region has 14 residues. Written as DNA, the CDR3 is TGTGCCAGCCAACTAGCGGCGAACACCGGGGAGCTGTTTTTT. Protein: CASQLAANTGELFF.

This sequence joins TRBV5-1 and TRBJ2-5; 7 bases fit TRBD1. V was clipped by 4 bases and J by 2 bases; unmatched bases: 8. The CDR3 runs to 15 residues. Germline loops: CDR1 SGHRS, CDR2 YFSETQ. CDR3 residues: CASSPGTAPQETQYF. DNA of the CDR3: TGCGCCAGCAGCCCCGGGACAGCCCCTCAAGAGACCCAGTACTTC.

This chain uses TRBV5-1 with TRBJ1-2, with TRBD1 as a possible D gene (5 bases). Germline lookup yields CDR1 SGHRS and CDR2 YFSETQ. Between the trimmed V and J ends, which lost 6 bases and 1 base, there was a span of 13 bases. The CDR3 is 14 amino acids. CDR3 in DNA: TGCGCCAGCAAGTCGGACAACTATAACTATGGCTACACCTTC. Encoded protein: CASKSDNYNYGYTF.

The J gene is TRBJ2-1, the V gene TRBV7-7; 11 bases agree with TRBD2. In germline, CDR1 is SSHAT, CDR2 FNYEAQ (reference sequence). V gave up 5 bases and J gave up 1 base; unmatched junction bases: 4. The CDR3 sequence is 16 residues long. The CDR3 DNA sequence: TGTGCCAGCAGCCCAATAGCGGGAGGGTCCTACAATGAGCAGTTCTTC. Protein product: CASSPIAGGSYNEQFF.

This chain uses TRBV7-6 with TRBJ2-3, with D possibly TRBD1 on 5 matching bases. In germline, CDR1 is SGHVS, CDR2 FNYEAQ. Trimming left V 1 base short and J 2 bases short, with 10 bases between. This CDR3 is 15 amino acids long. CDR3 bases: TGTGCCAGCAGCTTAGTAGGCAGGGACACAGATACGCAGTATTTT. Protein: CASSLVGRDTDTQYF.

This clone was seen only once. The sample carries other DNA sequences with the same CDR3. The V and J genes are TRBV9 and TRBJ2-7, with TRBD1 matching 8 bases. CDR1 SGDLS and CDR2 YYNGEE come from the germline V gene. Losses at the gene ends were 4 bases for V and 1 base for J; bases not matched to a gene: 4. The CDR3 has 14 residues. The CDR3 protein is CASSPRTGSYEQYF. DNA of the CDR3: TGTGCCAGCAGCCCTAGGACAGGGTCCTACGAGCAGTACTTC. The variable domain in full, with the rest retrieved from reference TRBV9 and TRBJ2-7, is DSGVTQTPKHLITATGQRVTLRCSPRSGDLSVYWYQQSLDQGLQFLIQYYNGEERAKGNILERFSAQQFPDLHSELNLSSLELGDSALYFCASSPRTGSYEQYFGPGTRLTVT.

This clone has a single count. V gene TRBV2 combines with J gene TRBJ1-2; the D gene is possibly TRBD1 (5 bases). With 6 bases removed from V and 2 bases from J, the gap between germline ends came to 16 bases. CDR1 is SNHLY and CDR2 is FYNNEI in the germline V gene. This CDR3 is 15 amino acids long. The CDR3 DNA reads TGTGCCAGCAGGGGGGAATCGGGGGAGAACTATGGCTACACCTTC. It specifies CASRGESGENYGYTF.

The chain has TRBV5-1 and TRBJ2-7, with 8 bases that match TRBD2. The CDR3 runs 16 residues. Germline assignment: CDR1 SGHRS and CDR2 YFSETQ. V lost 1 base and J lost 2; bases outside the gene matches: 8. CDR3 region: CASSLPFGGGTYEQYF. The DNA of the CDR3 is TGCGCCAGCAGCTTGCCCTTCGGGGGGGGAACCTACGAGCAGTACTTC.

The CDR3 loop reads CASSPYDSYNEQFF. CDR3 DNA: TGTGCCAGCTCACCATACGACTCCTACAATGAGCAGTTCTTC. This rearrangement joins TRBV18 to TRBJ2-1, with unresolved D. The CDR3 loop spans 14 amino acids. Germline CDR1 KGHSH, CDR2 LQKENI. The V end lost 2 bases, the J end lost 0 bases, and 5 bases lay between the germline ends.

The chain links TRBV2 to TRBJ2-7; no clear D gene. The CDR3 is made up of 13 amino acids. V was pared by 6 bases and J by 5 bases, with 14 bases between. Looked up from germline, CDR1 is SNHLY and CDR2 is FYNNEI. In DNA, the CDR3 is TGTGCCAGCAGGGCCAGCCTGGCACACGAGCAGTACTTC. Encoded protein: CASRASLAHEQYF.

This chain joins TRBV12-3 or TRBV12-4 and TRBJ2-3; D might be TRBD1 or TRBD2, each matching 5 bases. The CDR3 is 13 residues long. The V end was cut by 3 bases, the J end by 5 bases, with 9 bases between. CDR3: CASSLGRGDTQYF. In DNA, the CDR3 is TGTGCCAGCAGTTTGGGACGGGGAGATACGCAGTATTTT.

This rearrangement joins TRBV2 to TRBJ1-1, with D possibly TRBD1 on 6 matching bases. This CDR3 is built from 14 residues. The ends were cut back, 11 bases at V and 1 base at J, with 17 bases in the middle. Germline values: CDR1 SNHLY, CDR2 FYNNEI. The CDR3 region has the DNA TGTGCCGGTACGACAGGCGCCCCGAACACTGAAGCTTTCTTT. Translation gives CAGTTGAPNTEAFF.